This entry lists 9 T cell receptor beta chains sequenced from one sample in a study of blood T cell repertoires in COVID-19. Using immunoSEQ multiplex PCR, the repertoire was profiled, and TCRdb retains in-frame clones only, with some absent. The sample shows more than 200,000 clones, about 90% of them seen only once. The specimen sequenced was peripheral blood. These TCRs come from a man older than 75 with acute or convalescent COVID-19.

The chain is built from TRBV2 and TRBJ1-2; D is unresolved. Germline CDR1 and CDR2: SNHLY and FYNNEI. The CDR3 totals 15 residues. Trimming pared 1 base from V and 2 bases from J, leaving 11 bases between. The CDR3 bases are TGTGCCAGCAGTGAAGAAGGAGGAATGAACTATGGCTACACCTTC. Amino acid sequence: CASSEEGGMNYGYTF. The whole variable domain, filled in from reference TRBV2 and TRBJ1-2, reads EPEVTQTPSHQVTQMGQEVILRCVPISNHLYFYWYRQILGQKVEFLVSFYNNEISEKSEIFDDQFSVERPDGSNFTLKIRSTKLEDSAMYFCASSEEGGMNYGYTFGSGTRLTVV.

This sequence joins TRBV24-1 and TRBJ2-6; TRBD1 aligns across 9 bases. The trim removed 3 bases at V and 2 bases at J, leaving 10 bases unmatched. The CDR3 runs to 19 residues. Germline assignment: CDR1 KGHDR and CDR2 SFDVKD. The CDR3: CATSDPPGQGGAGANVLTF. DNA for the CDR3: TGTGCCACCAGTGATCCCCCGGGACAGGGAGGTGCTGGGGCCAACGTCCTGACTTTC.

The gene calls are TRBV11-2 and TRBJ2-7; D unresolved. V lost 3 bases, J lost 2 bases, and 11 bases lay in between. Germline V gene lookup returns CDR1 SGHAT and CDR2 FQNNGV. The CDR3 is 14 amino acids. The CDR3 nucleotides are TGTGCCAGCAGCTTCGAGATTTTGGCCTACGAGCAGTACTTC. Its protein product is CASSFEILAYEQYF.

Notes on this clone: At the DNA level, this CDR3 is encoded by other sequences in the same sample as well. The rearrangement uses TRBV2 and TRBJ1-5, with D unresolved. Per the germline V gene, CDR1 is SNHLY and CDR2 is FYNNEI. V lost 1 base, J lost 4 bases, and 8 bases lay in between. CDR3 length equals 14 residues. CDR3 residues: CASSEGGVNQPQHF. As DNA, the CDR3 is TGTGCCAGCAGTGAAGGCGGGGTAAATCAGCCCCAGCATTTT.

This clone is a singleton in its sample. The CDR3 coding sequence is TGTGCCAGCAGGGGCAAGGAGGAGCTGTTTTTT. Translation: CASRGKEELFF. The J gene is TRBJ2-2, the V gene TRBV3-1 (or the pseudogene TRBV3-2); D not certain. Trimming removed 6 bases at V and 10 bases at J, with 9 bases between. Per the germline V gene, CDR1 is LGHDT and CDR2 is YNNKEL (reference sequence). There are 11 residues in the CDR3.

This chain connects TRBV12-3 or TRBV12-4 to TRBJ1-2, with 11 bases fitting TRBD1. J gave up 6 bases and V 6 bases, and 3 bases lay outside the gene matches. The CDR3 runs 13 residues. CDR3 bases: TGTGCCAGCAGCCAGGACAGGGGGCATGGCTACACCTTC. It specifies CASSQDRGHGYTF.

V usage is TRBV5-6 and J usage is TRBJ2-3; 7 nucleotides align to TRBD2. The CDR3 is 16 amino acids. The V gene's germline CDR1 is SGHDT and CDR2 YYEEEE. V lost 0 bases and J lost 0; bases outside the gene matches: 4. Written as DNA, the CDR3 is TGTGCCAGCAGCTTGGTTCGGACTAGAAGCACAGATACGCAGTATTTT. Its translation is CASSLVRTRSTDTQYF.

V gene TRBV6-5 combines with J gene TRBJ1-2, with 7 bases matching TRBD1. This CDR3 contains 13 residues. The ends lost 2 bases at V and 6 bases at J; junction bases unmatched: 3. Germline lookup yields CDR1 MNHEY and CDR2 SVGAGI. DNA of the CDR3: TGTGCCAGCAGTTACGAAGGGGGCGATGGCTACACCTTC. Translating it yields CASSYEGGDGYTF.

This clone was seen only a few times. In nucleotides, the CDR3 is TGTGCCATCAGTGAGGAGGGACTTAATGAAAAACTGTTTTTT. Its protein is CAISEEGLNEKLFF. The genes are TRBV10-3 and TRBJ1-4, with D tentatively TRBD1 (5 bases). V gave up 2 bases and J gave up 4 bases, with 8 bases separating them. CDR1 is ENHRY and CDR2 is SYGVKD in the germline V gene. This CDR3 is built from 14 residues.